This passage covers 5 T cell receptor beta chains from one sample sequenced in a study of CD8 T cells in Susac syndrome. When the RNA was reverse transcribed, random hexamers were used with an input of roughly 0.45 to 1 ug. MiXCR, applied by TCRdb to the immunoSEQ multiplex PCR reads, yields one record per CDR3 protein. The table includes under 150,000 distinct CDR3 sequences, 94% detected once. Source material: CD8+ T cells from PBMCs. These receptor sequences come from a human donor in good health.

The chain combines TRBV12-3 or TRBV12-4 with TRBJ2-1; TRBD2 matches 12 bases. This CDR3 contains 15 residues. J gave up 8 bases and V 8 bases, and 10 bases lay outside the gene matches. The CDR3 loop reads CASRTWTSGKDEQFF. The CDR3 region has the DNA TGTGCCAGCCGGACGTGGACTAGCGGGAAGGATGAGCAGTTCTTC.

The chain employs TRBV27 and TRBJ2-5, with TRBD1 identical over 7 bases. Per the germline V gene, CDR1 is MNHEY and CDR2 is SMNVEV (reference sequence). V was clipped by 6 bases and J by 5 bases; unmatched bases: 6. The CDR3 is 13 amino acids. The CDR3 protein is CASSRQGRETQYF. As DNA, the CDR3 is TGTGCCAGCAGCCGACAGGGCCGGGAGACCCAGTACTTC.

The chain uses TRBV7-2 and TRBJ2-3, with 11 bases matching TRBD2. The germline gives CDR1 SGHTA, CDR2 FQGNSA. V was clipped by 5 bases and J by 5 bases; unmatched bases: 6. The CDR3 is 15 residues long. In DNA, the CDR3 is TGTGCCAGCAGCCTAACTAGCGGGAGTCTAGATACGCAGTATTTT. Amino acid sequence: CASSLTSGSLDTQYF.

The CDR3 DNA is TGTGCCACCAGTGGAGGCTACGAGCAGTACTTC. It encodes CATSGGYEQYF. The chain employs TRBV24-1 and TRBJ2-7; D not resolved. Germline CDR1 and CDR2: KGHDR and SFDVKD. This CDR3 comprises 11 residues. V was pared by 5 bases and J by 3 bases, with 4 bases between.

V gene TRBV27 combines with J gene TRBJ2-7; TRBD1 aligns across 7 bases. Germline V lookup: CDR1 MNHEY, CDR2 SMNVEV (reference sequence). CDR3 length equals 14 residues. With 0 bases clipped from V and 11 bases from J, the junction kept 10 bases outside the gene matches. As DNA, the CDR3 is TGTGCCAGCAGTTTATCGGCCGACAGGGTGGTTGAGTACTTC. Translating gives CASSLSADRVVEYF.